This entry lists 5 T cell receptor beta chains sequenced from one sample in a study of blood T cell repertoires in COVID-19. Assay used: immunoSEQ multiplex PCR; TCRdb lists only in-frame clones, some missing. The sample consists of about 99,000 clones, approximately 89% of them appearing once. Sequencing was carried out using peripheral blood. These receptors were taken from a woman older than 75 in a cohort sampled during active COVID-19.

V usage is TRBV5-1 and J usage is TRBJ2-3, with 7 bases matching TRBD2. Germline CDR1 and CDR2: SGHRS and YFSETQ. CDR3 size: 15 residues. V shed 7 bases, J shed 0 bases, and the junction held 8 bases outside the gene matches. The CDR3 region has the DNA TGCGCCAGCGGGGGGGAGGCAGCTAGCACAGATACGCAGTATTTT. Amino acid sequence: CASGGEAASTDTQYF.

The chain combines TRBV5-4 with TRBJ2-7; D call uncertain. The V gene's germline CDR1 is SGHNT and CDR2 YYREEE (reference sequence). The CDR3 length is 13 residues. Deletions cut 3 bases from V and 2 bases from J, with 9 bases between. CDR3 residues: CASSSAETYEQYF. The CDR3 nucleotides are TGTGCCAGCAGCTCGGCGGAAACCTACGAGCAGTACTTC.

V and J are TRBV2 and TRBJ2-4; 7 bases align to TRBD1. This CDR3 spans 14 amino acids. J gave up 8 bases and V 8 bases, and 12 bases lay outside the gene matches. Germline V gene sequence: CDR1 SNHLY, CDR2 FYNNEI. CDR3 nucleotide sequence: TGTGCCAGCCAGGGGGTTTCTGCCAGGGACATTCAGTACTTC. It specifies CASQGVSARDIQYF.

The chain combines TRBV19 with TRBJ2-7, with 8 bases that match TRBD1. The CDR3 totals 14 residues. Germline-derived CDR1 and CDR2 are LNHDA and SQIVND (reference sequence). V shed 3 bases, J shed 4 bases, and the junction held 5 bases outside the gene matches. CDR3 sequence: CASSIQQGGYEQYF. The CDR3 region has the DNA TGTGCCAGTAGTATTCAACAGGGGGGATACGAGCAGTACTTC.

V usage is TRBV6-5 and J usage is TRBJ1-5; the match to TRBD1 covers 7 bases. Germline values: CDR1 MNHEY, CDR2 SVGAGI. This CDR3 spans 15 amino acids. V lost 6 bases and J lost 6; bases outside the gene matches: 11. The CDR3 DNA follows: TGTGCCAGCAGGTTTAACAGGGGAGACTTTCAGCCCCAGCATTTT. This codes for CASRFNRGDFQPQHF.